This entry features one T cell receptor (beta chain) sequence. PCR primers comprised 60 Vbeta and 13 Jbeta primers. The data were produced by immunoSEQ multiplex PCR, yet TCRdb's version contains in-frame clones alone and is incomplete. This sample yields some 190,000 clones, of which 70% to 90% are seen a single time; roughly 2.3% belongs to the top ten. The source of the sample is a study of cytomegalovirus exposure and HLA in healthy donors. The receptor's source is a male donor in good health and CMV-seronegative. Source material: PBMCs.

The CDR3 spells CASSFTGSYEQYF. The CDR3 DNA sequence: TGTGCCAGCAGCTTCACGGGCTCCTACGAGCAGTACTTC. J is TRBJ2-7 and V is TRBV5-8, with D unresolved. The CDR3 covers 13 residues. Trimming cost V 2 bases and J 0 bases, with 6 bases left between them. Germline V gene lookup returns CDR1 SGHTS and CDR2 YDEGEE.